This entry concerns a single T cell receptor (beta chain). What it binds is unknown. Trimming pared 4 bases from V and 6 bases from J, leaving 9 bases between. This CDR3 contains 12 residues. Germline values: CDR1 MNHEY, CDR2 SVGAGI. After expansion with viral peptide pools in the ViraFEST assay, antigen-specific CD4+ T cells were sequenced. Following a roughly 11-day culture, CD4+ T cells were purified. It was two doses of either the BNT162b2 or mRNA-1273 vaccine that participants received. This sample is part of a study of vaccination effects on CD4 cells after COVID-19. The wider study: Relative to the second dose, post-vaccine samples were obtained a median of 72 days later.

Only in-frame clones appear in the TCRdb table, and some are missing; sequencing was by immunoSEQ multiplex PCR. The repertoire consists of around 69,000 clones, with 74% occurring once and the leading ten covering around 1.5%. The V gene is TRBV6-5, the J gene TRBJ2-5; D is unclear. Sequenced here: CD4+ T cells from PBMCs cultured with HCoV-229E spike peptides, sampled after COVID-19 vaccination. This receptor was taken from a human donor who received a COVID-19 vaccine. The CDR3 DNA reads as TGTGCCAGCAGTTCTACCAAGCAGACCCAGTACTTC. Its protein product is CASSSTKQTQYF.